This TCR beta chain was sequenced during a study of response to subunit inactivated influenza vaccine. Findings of the study overall: Each seasonal influenza vaccination recruits few new T cells, the authors suggested.

In TCRdb, the RT-PCR reads were re-called with MiXCR into one record per CDR3 protein. The repertoire has hundreds of thousands of distinct CDR3 sequences, about 18% of them found once; the top ten carry 11%. CDR1 and CDR2 (germline): SQVTM, ANQGSEA. Between the trimmed V and J ends, which lost 4 bases and 0 bases, there was a span of 3 bases. The CDR3 extends over 11 amino acids. Remarks on this clonotype: Its antigen is as yet unknown.

This clonotype was obtained from a man in his forties or fifties who received an inactivated influenza vaccine. The specimen was PBMCs from blood, collected more than 4 days after vaccination. This rearrangement joins TRBV29-1 to TRBJ1-1, with D unresolved. The CDR3 DNA sequence: TGCAGCGTTGGGTTGAACACTGAAGCTTTCTTT. Translated: CSVGLNTEAFF.